Sequencing of this TCR beta chain was carried out in a study of CD8 T cells in ankylosing spondylitis. Regarding the study as a whole: Apparently characteristic of ankylosing spondylitis blood was a TCR beta motif (eight highly homologous variants). From matched ankylosing spondylitis synovial fluid, disease-linked clones were reportedly recovered at significantly enriched levels. Those disease-linked clones were CD8+; they were also relatively rare in peripheral blood. Prior work had noted some motif variants in reactive arthritis blood and synovial fluid.

The germline V gene has CDR1 MNHEY and CDR2 SVGAGI. The CDR3 totals 12 residues. The V end lost 0 bases, the J end lost 11 bases, and 11 bases lay between the germline ends. Researchers built TCR beta libraries using quantitative 5'-RACE with molecular barcodes. TCRdb reprocessed the 5' RACE reads via MiXCR and lists one record per CDR3 protein. Of around 430,000 distinct CDR3 sequences in the sample, roughly 15% were seen once. This clonotype was detected only a few times. Its antigen is not identified. The origin of this receptor is a male donor with ankylosing spondylitis. The V call is TRBV6-5, the J call TRBJ2-7; D gene unclear. Sequences were obtained from blood, either unsorted or a sorted T cell fraction (not recorded which). The CDR3 DNA follows: TGTGCCAGCAGTTACTCAGGGAATTCCGAGTACTTC. This translates into CASSYSGNSEYF.